The 27 T cell receptor beta chains presented below share a single source sample, sequenced in a study of control samples from healthy donors and cancer patients. Generated by immunoSEQ multiplex PCR, the TCRdb table keeps only in-frame clones and is missing some. The sample records fewer than 85,000 clones, approximately 94% being singletons. The specimen was blood. These receptors all stem from a woman in her thirties in good health.

V usage is TRBV5-1 and J usage is TRBJ2-7; D not certain. The CDR3 contains 14 residues. V was trimmed by 1 base and J by 4 bases, leaving 12 bases between them. Germline V gives CDR1 SGHRS, CDR2 YFSETQ. The CDR3 protein is CASSLTPDGYEQYV. CDR3 bases: TGCGCCAGCAGCTTGACACCGGACGGTTACGAGCAGTACGTC.

The chain couples TRBV7-8 to TRBJ2-3; the match to TRBD2 covers 8 bases. The V gene end was trimmed by 2 bases and the J gene end by 5 bases; junction bases not matched to a gene: 6. Per the germline V gene, CDR1 is SGHVS and CDR2 is FQNEAQ. The CDR3 extends over 15 amino acids. CDR3 amino acids: CASSLTGAGEDTQYF. CDR3 bases: TGTGCCAGCAGCTTAACCGGAGCGGGGGAAGATACGCAGTATTTT. Full variable domain (remainder filled in from reference TRBV7-8 and TRBJ2-3): GAGVSQSPRYKVAKRGQDVALRCDPISGHVSLFWYQQALGQGPEFLTYFQNEAQLDKSGLPSDRFFAERPEGSVSTLKIQRTQQEDSAVYLCASSLTGAGEDTQYFGPGTRLTVL.

This clone was seen only once. The rearrangement joins TRBV19 to TRBJ2-3, with D possibly matching TRBD1 (6 bases). Trimming cost V 3 bases and J 0 bases, with 10 bases left between them. There are 15 residues in the CDR3. Germline assignment: CDR1 LNHDA and CDR2 SQIVND (reference sequence). This CDR3 is CASSISGVSTDTQYF. The CDR3 DNA sequence: TGTGCCAGTAGTATCTCAGGGGTCAGCACAGATACGCAGTATTTT.

The V call is TRBV5-1, the J call TRBJ1-3, with a possible D match to TRBD1 (5 bases). Germline CDR1 SGHRS, CDR2 YFSETQ. Trimming took off 2 bases at V and 0 bases at J, with 12 bases between the two ends. This CDR3 comprises 16 residues. The CDR3 here is CASSFGGSNSGNTIYF. CDR3 nucleotide sequence: TGCGCCAGCAGCTTCGGGGGATCGAACTCTGGAAACACCATATATTTT.

This clone was found a few times. The V call is TRBV2, the J call TRBJ2-3, with TRBD2 matching 7 bases. The CDR3 runs to 15 residues. The J segment lost 2 bases and the V segment lost 4 bases, leaving 6 bases of the junction unmatched. Germline loops: CDR1 SNHLY, CDR2 FYNNEI. CDR3 sequence reads: CASSGYSGHTDTQYF. For the CDR3, the DNA is TGTGCCAGCAGTGGATATAGCGGGCACACAGATACGCAGTATTTT.

The CDR3 bases are TGTGCCACCAGCAGAGATGGAACAGGGTGGGGTGGCTACACCTTC. Protein sequence: CATSRDGTGWGGYTF. V and J are TRBV15 and TRBJ1-2; possible D gene TRBD1, 6 bases. V lost 0 bases to trimming and J lost 7 bases, with 15 bases between them. CDR3 size: 15 residues. Germline CDR1 and CDR2: LNHNV and YYDKDF (reference sequence).

The rearrangement joins TRBV7-3 to TRBJ2-7, with D tentatively TRBD1 or TRBD2 (5 bases each). The CDR3 is 14 residues long. The germline CDR1 and CDR2 sequences are SGHTA and FQGTGA. The V gene lost 1 base and the J gene lost 7 bases, with 14 bases spanning the gap. CDR3 sequence reads: CASSLRWDEGEQYF. The CDR3 region has the DNA TGTGCCAGCAGCTTAAGATGGGACGAGGGAGAGCAGTACTTC.

The rearrangement joins TRBV28 to TRBJ1-2; D is unresolved. Germline V gene sequence: CDR1 MDHEN, CDR2 SYDVKM. The length of the CDR3 is 12 residues. The V end was cut by 10 bases, the J end by 8 bases, with 17 bases between. As DNA, the CDR3 is TGTGCCACCTATCTTCAACTAGAAGGCTACACCTTC. This codes for CATYLQLEGYTF.

The chain combines TRBV19 with TRBJ1-2, with 9 bases matching TRBD1. The CDR3 has 14 residues. Trimming at V came to 3 bases and at J to 5 bases, leaving 4 bases not matched to a gene. The germline gives CDR1 LNHDA, CDR2 SQIVND (reference sequence). The CDR3 DNA is TGTGCCAGTAGTATGCGGGACAGGGTATATGGCTACACCTTC. This encodes CASSMRDRVYGYTF.

This clone was seen just once. The rearrangement joins TRBV5-1 to TRBJ2-1; D is undetermined. The CDR3 spans 15 residues. Trimming pared 0 bases from V and 0 bases from J, leaving 7 bases between. Germline assignment: CDR1 SGHRS and CDR2 YFSETQ. The CDR3 DNA sequence: TGCGCCAGCAGCTTGGTAGGTAGCTCCTACAATGAGCAGTTCTTC. It encodes CASSLVGSSYNEQFF. The variable domain in full, completed from reference TRBV5-1 and TRBJ2-1, reads KAGVTQTPRYLIKTRGQQVTLSCSPISGHRSVSWYQQTPGQGLQFLFEYFSETQRNKGNFPGRFSGRQFSNSRSEMNVSTLELGDSALYLCASSLVGSSYNEQFFGPGTRLTVL.

The chain recombines TRBV5-5 with TRBJ1-5; D is unresolved. Trimming took off 0 bases at V and 4 bases at J, with 17 bases between the two ends. In germline, CDR1 is SGHKS, CDR2 YYEKEE (reference sequence). The CDR3 is 17 residues long. The CDR3 sequence: CASSLVETQPGNQPQHF. Written as DNA, the CDR3 is TGTGCCAGCAGCTTGGTAGAGACACAGCCAGGAAATCAGCCCCAGCATTTT.

The V gene is TRBV7-3, the J gene TRBJ2-2; D unresolved. The germline V gene encodes CDR1 SGHTA and CDR2 FQGTGA. Deletions cut 7 bases from V and 2 bases from J, with 8 bases between. The CDR3 runs to 13 residues. DNA for the CDR3: TGTGCCAGCAACCCTGGAAACACCGGGGAGCTGTTTTTT. Translation gives CASNPGNTGELFF.

The V call is TRBV12-3 or TRBV12-4, the J call TRBJ2-5; D not certain. Trimming left V 1 base short and J 5 bases short, with 8 bases between. The CDR3 has 13 residues. CDR3 in DNA: TGTGCCAGCAGTTTAGTCCAGAGGGAGACCCAGTACTTC. Residues: CASSLVQRETQYF.

The V call is TRBV5-1, the J call TRBJ1-1; D is ambiguous. V lost 4 bases, J lost 0 bases, and 16 bases lay in between. The germline V gene encodes CDR1 SGHRS and CDR2 YFSETQ. This CDR3 contains 16 residues. This chain's CDR3 is CASSGEGRFMNTEAFF. The CDR3 bases are TGCGCCAGCAGCGGGGAGGGCAGGTTCATGAACACTGAAGCTTTCTTT.

This chain uses TRBV20-1 with TRBJ2-1, with 9 bases that match TRBD2. Germline V gene sequence: CDR1 DFQATT, CDR2 SNEGSKA (reference sequence). The CDR3 runs 14 residues. V gave up 3 bases and J gave up 9 bases; unmatched junction bases: 9. The CDR3 DNA reads TGCAGTGCTAGTCTGGGTAGCGGGGGCATTGAGCAGTTCTTC. It codes for CSASLGSGGIEQFF.

V is TRBV11-2 and J is TRBJ1-1, with TRBD1 as a possible D gene (6 bases). Germline lookup yields CDR1 SGHAT and CDR2 FQNNGV. The V end lost 3 bases, the J end lost 4 bases, and 12 bases lay between the germline ends. The CDR3 totals 14 residues. Here the CDR3 reads CASSFGGGGTEAFF. The CDR3 bases are TGTGCCAGCAGCTTTGGGGGCGGGGGCACTGAAGCTTTCTTT.

V usage is TRBV10-1 and J usage is TRBJ1-6; D may be TRBD1 (6 bases). The CDR3 has 14 amino acids. CDR1 and CDR2 from the germline V gene are WNHNN and SYGVQD (reference sequence). The V end lost 3 bases, the J end lost 9 bases, and 12 bases lay between the germline ends. The CDR3 nucleotides read TGCGCCAGCAGTGAACAGGGTTTTGGTTCACCCCTCCACTTT. This codes for CASSEQGFGSPLHF.

The chain is built from TRBV12-3 or TRBV12-4 and TRBJ1-5; D is unclear. This CDR3 is 13 amino acids long. Trimming removed 1 base at V and 7 bases at J, with 8 bases between. CDR3 coding DNA: TGTGCCAGCAGTTTAGAAGGGATCCAGCCCCAGCATTTT. Amino acids: CASSLEGIQPQHF.

The chain combines TRBV6-5 with TRBJ1-2, with D unresolved. V was shortened by 6 bases and J by 8 bases, with 16 bases between the two germline ends. The CDR3 contains 13 residues. From germline, CDR1 is MNHEY and CDR2 SVGAGI. Here the CDR3 reads CASSPTLTGGYTF. For the CDR3, the DNA is TGTGCCAGCAGCCCCACCCTTACTGGGGGCTACACCTTC.

The chain recombines TRBV7-9 with TRBJ2-5; D possibly corresponds to TRBD1 (6 bases). V was clipped by 6 bases and J by 5 bases, with 10 bases between them. This CDR3 contains 12 residues. Germline CDR1 and CDR2: SEHNR and FQNEAQ (reference sequence). CDR3 sequence: CASRDSWETQYF. The CDR3 DNA sequence: TGTGCCAGCAGGGACAGTTGGGAGACCCAGTACTTC.

This rearrangement joins TRBV19 to TRBJ2-7; D uncertain. CDR1 LNHDA and CDR2 SQIVND come from the germline V gene (reference sequence). Trimming shortened V by 4 bases and J by 3 bases, and 16 bases separated the two germline ends. CDR3 length: 15 residues. The CDR3 loop is CASSKRAFSFYEQYF. The CDR3 DNA reads TGTGCCAGTAGTAAAAGGGCGTTTTCTTTCTACGAGCAGTACTTC.

This clone showed up just once. V gene TRBV6-2 or TRBV6-3 combines with J gene TRBJ2-5, with D hard to call. V was trimmed by 0 bases and J by 0 bases, leaving 11 bases between them. Germline V gene lookup returns CDR1 MNHEY and CDR2 SVGEGT. The CDR3 runs to 16 residues. The CDR3 reads CASSYSKMVYQETQYF. The CDR3 coding sequence is TGTGCCAGCAGTTACTCGAAAATGGTTTACCAAGAGACCCAGTACTTC.

This chain links TRBV3-1 (or the pseudogene TRBV3-2) with TRBJ1-6, with TRBD1 as a possible D gene (5 bases). Trimming pared 0 bases from V and 8 bases from J, leaving 17 bases between. CDR3 length equals 17 residues. Per germline, CDR1 LGHDT and CDR2 YNNKEL (reference sequence). This chain's CDR3 is CASSQERLWGLDSPLHF. In DNA, the CDR3 is TGTGCCAGCAGCCAAGAACGCCTCTGGGGCTTGGATTCACCCCTCCACTTT.

This rearrangement joins TRBV2 to TRBJ1-5; D is ambiguous. The CDR3 totals 14 residues. The V gene lost 1 base and the J gene lost 6 bases, with 10 bases spanning the gap. Germline V CDR1 and CDR2: SNHLY, FYNNEI. The CDR3 bases are TGTGCCAGCAGTGAAGAGGGAGCCGGTCAGCCCCAGCATTTT. It codes for CASSEEGAGQPQHF.

The chain links TRBV19 to TRBJ2-3, with TRBD2 identical over 10 bases. Germline lookup yields CDR1 LNHDA and CDR2 SQIVND (reference sequence). Losses at the gene ends were 3 bases for V and 1 base for J; bases not matched to a gene: 4. The CDR3 spans 16 residues. CDR3 sequence reads: CASSITLAGGTDTQYF. CDR3 bases: TGTGCCAGTAGTATCACCCTAGCGGGGGGCACAGATACGCAGTATTTT.

The chain carries TRBV6-2 or TRBV6-3 and TRBJ1-6; a possible D gene is TRBD1 (6 bases). V was pared by 4 bases and J by 1 base, with 11 bases between. Germline V gene data show CDR1 as MNHEY and CDR2 as SVGEGT. The CDR3 is 16 residues long. Here the CDR3 DNA reads TGTGCCAGCAGTTTTCGCCAGGGGTCCTATAATTCACCCCTCCACTTT. Amino acid sequence: CASSFRQGSYNSPLHF.

The V and J genes are TRBV6-5 and TRBJ2-5, with TRBD2 identical over 13 bases. The CDR3 is made up of 15 amino acids. Germline V gene sequence: CDR1 MNHEY, CDR2 SVGAGI. V shed 5 bases, J shed 4 bases, and the junction held 4 bases outside the gene matches. CDR3 bases: TGTGCCAGCAGTCCACTAGCGGGGGGGTTAGAGACCCAGTACTTC. Translating it yields CASSPLAGGLETQYF.